Presented here are 2 T cell receptor beta chains from one specimen sequenced in a study of shared clonotypes between healthy human individuals. Terminally differentiated effector memory CD45RA+ cells were excluded by CCR7 positive selection of CD45RO-negative cells. Only in-frame clones appear in the TCRdb table, and some are missing; sequencing was by immunoSEQ multiplex PCR. Among some 2.1 million clones listed, approximately 94% were seen once. The sample comprised naive CD8+ T cells sorted from blood. These receptors were collected from a man aged 18 to 29 in good health.

The CDR3: CASSQAWLSYEQYF. The CDR3 nucleotides read TGTGCCAGCAGCCAAGCGTGGCTCAGCTACGAGCAGTACTTC. The V gene is TRBV4-2, the J gene TRBJ2-7; D call uncertain. Looked up from germline, CDR1 is LGHNA and CDR2 is YNFKEQ. V was trimmed by 1 base and J by 3 bases, leaving 10 bases between them. This CDR3 is built from 14 residues.

A word on this clone: Other DNA sequences of this sample code for an identical CDR3. This chain joins TRBV7-9 and TRBJ1-5; maybe TRBD1 (6 bases). This CDR3 has 14 residues. CDR1 and CDR2 (germline): SEHNR, FQNEAQ (reference sequence). V lost 5 bases, J lost 1 base, and 9 bases lay in between. CDR3: CASSRGASNQPQHF. As DNA, the CDR3 is TGTGCCAGCAGCCGGGGGGCCAGCAATCAGCCCCAGCATTTT.